Listed here is a single T cell receptor beta chain. Its antigen remains unidentified. Base qualities are not provided; no much larger clone lies one nucleotide away. Different DNA sequences within this sample yield the same CDR3. TCR CDR3 regions were amplified from genomic DNA by multiplex PCR using the deep immunoSEQ assay. Extracted genomic DNA from each cell subset was spread evenly across all wells of several immunoSEQ 96-well plates, with each plate serving as a replicate. For sorted subsets, around 0.2 ug genomic DNA, equal to 30,000 or so T cell genomes, was loaded into each replicate PCR. The purified libraries were quantified using a Qubit 3.0 fluorometer, sized with a Bioanalyzer 2100, and then quantified again using the KAPA Library Quantification kit. Each immunoSEQ 96-well plate was sequenced on its own single-read 150-cycle Illumina NextSeq 550 flow cell. Per the authors' processing: Because only junctional sequences without quality scores were contained in the immunoSEQ output, filtering matching that applied to full-length reads could not be performed. Sequences were annotated with PyIR, a Python wrapper for IgBLAST v1.9, and V/J genes and CDR3 were assigned using IMGT germline references. Reads with weak V/J assignments (E-value above 1e-6), missing CDR3, stop codons, out-of-frame junctions, or ambiguous translated residues were removed. V3J clonotypes were defined as sequences sharing the same inferred V gene, J gene, and CDR3 amino acid sequence. Percentage overlap between repertoires was computed as shared unique clonotypes divided by the size of the smaller repertoire. Three approaches were used to assess repertoire richness: RTK rarefaction, the Chao1 estimator, and Recon v2.1 estimates of unobserved clonotypes. Generation probabilities for all TCRbeta clonotypes obtained by the gDNA method from several donors were computed using OLGA. The source is immuneACCESS, and TCRdb retained only in-frame sequences with V and J called. Part of the clones is not carried over; for the studies checked, unresolved V genes explain less than half of this, and the remainder is unexplained. V, J and clone size are those of that table, while D and trimming were read from the DNA. In this sample the table shows about 2 million clones, roughly 95% of which occur a single time. The ten largest clonotypes hold about 1.1% of the sample.

The data belong to a study of shared clonotypes between healthy human individuals (TCRdb year 2020). Regarding the study in general: The cohort comprised a couple of women and a few men aged 18 to 49 years. Between about 0.9 and 8.9 billion PBMCs per donor were obtained by leukapheresis. Blood TCR repertoires of about five healthy adults were deeply sequenced to estimate repertoire size and the extent of clonotype sharing between individuals. For each donor, three plates each were used for CD4 naive and CD4 memory, two plates were used for CD8 naive, and one plate was used for CD8 memory. To increase sequencing depth and limit assay-specific biases, different laboratories used diverse techniques to prepare libraries and sequence TCR repertoires.

For the CD8 naive samples, CD45RO-negative cells were positively selected for CCR7, yielding a CD45RA+CCR7+ population from which TemRA cells were excluded. The donors were healthy, HIV-negative adults with no recently reported acute infections or vaccinations. All donors were Caucasian adults living in Nashville, Tennessee, USA. Blood was obtained by leukapheresis, after which PBMCs were separated by Ficoll-Histopaque density gradient centrifugation and cryopreserved in liquid nitrogen vapor phase. Purity and quantity of every magnetically sorted T cell population were checked by analytical flow cytometry. Genomic DNA was isolated from each sorted fraction and quantified by UV absorbance on a Nanodrop 2000c. Looking up the germline V gene yields CDR1 MNHEY and CDR2 SVGAGI. The cysteine opens and the phenylalanine closes a CDR3 of 13 amino acids. The DNA shown is the 39-base CDR3, in frame from base 1. Cut back by 2 bases and 1 base, the V and J ends lie 6 bases apart.

Overall results and qualifications from the work: Even with the large sequencing depth, rarefaction of the sorted-subset datasets indicated that sequencing was incomplete. Naive subsets generally had larger estimated clonotype richness than memory subsets. Based on pairwise subsampling, the degree of clonotype sharing among donors was expected to be affected by sequencing depth. The genetic and exposure-history diversity represented was limited by the small number of donors. Clonotypes shared by all four sorted-subset donors showed higher generation probabilities than non-shared clonotypes. Sampling was restricted to blood, and TCR repertoires in tissue are likely to differ from TCR repertoires in blood. Sharing across a handful of donors was observed for around 5% of naive CD4, under 4% of naive CD8, 2% to 2.5% of memory CD4, and around 0.4% of memory CD8 clonotypes.

The chain was built from TRBV6-5 and TRBJ2-7; too little of a D gene remains to name it. The receptor's source is a man between 18 and 29 years old in good health. The sample consisted of naive CD8+ T cells sorted from blood. The sample's cell subset or site label, decoded: CD45RA+CCR7+. CDR3 loop: CASSYGPSYEQYF. The sequenced DNA is TGTGCCAGCAGTTACGGTCCGTCCTACGAGCAGTACTTC.